This T cell receptor (beta chain) was captured by sequencing in a study of blood T cell repertoires in COVID-19. TCRdb's copy holds only in-frame clones and misses some; the assay was immunoSEQ multiplex PCR. This sample has 44,000 or so clones, with 85% to 90% found just once. Input material: peripheral blood. The clonotype comes from a human donor in a cohort sampled during active COVID-19.

The CDR3 reads CASSIWTGCNEQYF. The DNA of the CDR3 is TGTGCCAGCAGCATCTGGACGGGGTGCAACGAGCAGTACTTC. The rearrangement joins TRBV12-1 to TRBJ2-7; TRBD2 is the table's D call and was not checked against the DNA. TRBV12-1 is a pseudogene. The CDR3 runs 14 residues.